The table lists the clone carrying this T cell receptor beta chain with a few counts. Its specificity is not known. V gave up 5 bases and J gave up 0 bases, with 14 bases separating them. The CDR3 covers 15 residues. Germline lookup yields CDR1 DFQATT and CDR2 SNEGSKA (reference sequence). The sample comes from a study of response to subunit inactivated influenza vaccine. Each CDR3 protein gets one entry after TCRdb re-called the RT-PCR reads with MiXCR. The table lists 500,000 to 650,000 distinct CDR3 sequences, 7.6% of them singletons. Study-wide results and caveats: The authors proposed limited new T cell recruitment per seasonal influenza vaccination.

This clonotype was obtained from a man aged 50 to 69 who received an inactivated influenza vaccine. The sequenced sample was PBMCs from blood, obtained about 23 months after vaccination. V usage is TRBV20-1 and J usage is TRBJ2-1; the D gene could be TRBD1 or TRBD2 (5 bases each). For the CDR3, the DNA is TGCAGTGCTGTGTCCGGGACGACCTCCTACAATGAGCAGTTCTTC. Translated: CSAVSGTTSYNEQFF.